A selection of T cell receptor beta chains follows, all from one sample in a study of shared clonotypes between healthy human individuals. Generated by immunoSEQ multiplex PCR, the TCRdb table keeps only in-frame clones and is missing some. Of about 100,000 clones listed, 65% to 75% are singletons. Sequenced sample: memory CD8+ T cells sorted from blood. The source is a woman in her twenties or thirties in good health. Each CDR3 is given with its conserved first and last residue. Fields, in order: D gene, V gene, clone size, J gene, CDR3 DNA, CDR3 protein. A D gene is named only where the DNA matches it firmly. The size field is filled for only some rows; it gives once, few, many or a size class.

d_gene: -
v_gene: TRBV28
abundance: -
j_gene: TRBJ1-5
CDR3nt: TGTGCCAGCAGTTTATGGACTACCGGGACAAATAGCAATCAGCCCCAGCATTTT
CDR3aa: CASSLWTTGTNSNQPQHF

d_gene: TRBD1
v_gene: TRBV7-6
abundance: -
j_gene: TRBJ2-7
CDR3nt: TGTGCCAGCAGCGCCCGGGACAGGGTCTACGAGCAGTACTTC
CDR3aa: CASSARDRVYEQYF

d_gene: -
v_gene: TRBV25-1
abundance: -
j_gene: TRBJ2-2
CDR3nt: TGTGCCAGCAGTGACAACACCGGGGAGCTGTTTTTT
CDR3aa: CASSDNTGELFF

d_gene: TRBD2
v_gene: TRBV27
abundance: -
j_gene: TRBJ2-1
CDR3nt: TGTGCCAGCAGTCTCCGGACTAGTCACAATGAGCAGTTCTTC
CDR3aa: CASSLRTSHNEQFF

d_gene: -
v_gene: TRBV9
abundance: few
j_gene: TRBJ1-1
CDR3nt: TGTGCCAGCAGCGTAGACCCGGGGTCGAGCACTGAAGCTTTCTTT
CDR3aa: CASSVDPGSSTEAFF

d_gene: TRBD2
v_gene: TRBV7-8
abundance: -
j_gene: TRBJ2-7
CDR3nt: TGTGCCAGCAGCTTAAGGACTAGCGGGAACTACGAGCAGTACTTC
CDR3aa: CASSLRTSGNYEQYF

d_gene: -
v_gene: TRBV6-1
abundance: few
j_gene: TRBJ2-7
CDR3nt: TGTGCCAGCAGTGAAGCGGGGGCGGCCTACGAGCAGTACTTC
CDR3aa: CASSEAGAAYEQYF

d_gene: -
v_gene: TRBV7-8
abundance: -
j_gene: TRBJ2-7
CDR3nt: TGTGCCAGCAGCTTAGTTTTCGCGGCAATCGGTCGGTACTACGAGCAGTACTTC
CDR3aa: CASSLVFAAIGRYYEQYF

d_gene: -
v_gene: TRBV30
abundance: -
j_gene: TRBJ2-7
CDR3nt: TGTGCCTGGAGTGTAACAGGGAGCTCCTACGAGCAGTACTTC
CDR3aa: CAWSVTGSSYEQYF

d_gene: TRBD2
v_gene: TRBV9
abundance: -
j_gene: TRBJ2-1
CDR3nt: TGTGCCAGCAGCGATTGGACTAGCGGGAGTCCCCATGAGCAGTTCTTC
CDR3aa: CASSDWTSGSPHEQFF

d_gene: TRBD1
v_gene: TRBV7-2
abundance: -
j_gene: TRBJ2-1
CDR3nt: TGTGCCAGCAATTCACCCGACAGGGTAAATTTTGAGCAGTTCTTC
CDR3aa: CASNSPDRVNFEQFF

d_gene: -
v_gene: TRBV9
abundance: few
j_gene: TRBJ1-1
CDR3nt: TGTGCCAGCAGCGTGGGGGGTATGAACACTGAAGCTTTCTTT
CDR3aa: CASSVGGMNTEAFF

d_gene: -
v_gene: TRBV19
abundance: -
j_gene: TRBJ1-1
CDR3nt: TGTGCCAGTAGTCCGAACCGAGGCGGAGGGGATAGCACTGAAGCTTTCTTT
CDR3aa: CASSPNRGGGDSTEAFF

d_gene: -
v_gene: TRBV7-9
abundance: -
j_gene: TRBJ1-3
CDR3nt: TGTGCCAGCAGCTTAGATCAAGGGCGATCGGGGGTAATCGGAAACACCATATATTTT
CDR3aa: CASSLDQGRSGVIGNTIYF

d_gene: -
v_gene: TRBV28
abundance: -
j_gene: TRBJ2-7
CDR3nt: TGTGCCAGCAGTTCATGGGCGCGCACGCCCTACGAGCAGTACTTC
CDR3aa: CASSSWARTPYEQYF

d_gene: TRBD2
v_gene: TRBV7-2
abundance: -
j_gene: TRBJ2-7
CDR3nt: TGTGCCAGCAGCTTAACGTCGGGGGGAGGGACCTACGAGCAGTACTTC
CDR3aa: CASSLTSGGGTYEQYF

d_gene: -
v_gene: TRBV10-3
abundance: -
j_gene: TRBJ2-1
CDR3nt: TGTGCCATCAGTGAGCCCCGGACCAACCGCTACAATGAGCAGTTCTTC
CDR3aa: CAISEPRTNRYNEQFF

d_gene: -
v_gene: TRBV7-9
abundance: -
j_gene: TRBJ1-4
CDR3nt: TGTGCCAGCAGCTTAGCGCTAGGAGACCGGAGGGAAAAACTGTTTTTT
CDR3aa: CASSLALGDRREKLFF

d_gene: -
v_gene: TRBV6-7
abundance: -
j_gene: TRBJ2-1
CDR3nt: TGTGCCAGCAGTCTCACGACCCAGGGGCCGGTGGGTGAGCAGTTCTTC
CDR3aa: CASSLTTQGPVGEQFF

d_gene: -
v_gene: TRBV19
abundance: -
j_gene: TRBJ2-7
CDR3nt: TGTGCCAGTAGTATGGACGGGACCTACGAGCAGTACTTC
CDR3aa: CASSMDGTYEQYF

d_gene: -
v_gene: TRBV6-4
abundance: few
j_gene: TRBJ2-7
CDR3nt: TGTGCCAGCAGTGACCCCAAACACCCAAACTACGAGCAGTACTTC
CDR3aa: CASSDPKHPNYEQYF

d_gene: TRBD1
v_gene: TRBV7-6
abundance: few
j_gene: TRBJ2-1
CDR3nt: TGTGCCAGCAGCCCCGGGACAGGGTGGGGGCAGTTCTTC
CDR3aa: CASSPGTGWGQFF

d_gene: -
v_gene: TRBV9
abundance: -
j_gene: TRBJ1-2
CDR3nt: TGTGCCAGCAGCGTAGCTATCGCAGGCAACTATGGCTACACCTTC
CDR3aa: CASSVAIAGNYGYTF

d_gene: -
v_gene: TRBV28
abundance: -
j_gene: TRBJ1-1
CDR3nt: TGTGCCAGCAGTCCCAGGGTGAAGAACACTGAAGCTTTCTTT
CDR3aa: CASSPRVKNTEAFF

d_gene: TRBD2
v_gene: TRBV18
abundance: -
j_gene: TRBJ2-3
CDR3nt: TGTGCCAGCTCACGAGGACTAGCGCCGCATTTT
CDR3aa: CASSRGLAPHF

d_gene: TRBD2
v_gene: TRBV27
abundance: few
j_gene: TRBJ2-3
CDR3nt: TGTGCCAGCAGTTTATCGAGCGGGGCCGCAGATACGCAGTATTTT
CDR3aa: CASSLSSGAADTQYF

d_gene: -
v_gene: TRBV19
abundance: -
j_gene: TRBJ2-5
CDR3nt: TGTGCCAGTAGTAGCCGCCGGAACTCTGGGGAGACCCAGTACTTC
CDR3aa: CASSSRRNSGETQYF

d_gene: -
v_gene: TRBV6-4
abundance: -
j_gene: TRBJ1-1
CDR3nt: TGTGCCAGCAGTGACACGGGGGAAGGAGCTGAAGCTTTCTTT
CDR3aa: CASSDTGEGAEAFF

d_gene: -
v_gene: TRBV28
abundance: many
j_gene: TRBJ2-1
CDR3nt: TGTGCCAGCAGTTTACGAACCACCGGTATCCATGAGCAGTTCTTC
CDR3aa: CASSLRTTGIHEQFF